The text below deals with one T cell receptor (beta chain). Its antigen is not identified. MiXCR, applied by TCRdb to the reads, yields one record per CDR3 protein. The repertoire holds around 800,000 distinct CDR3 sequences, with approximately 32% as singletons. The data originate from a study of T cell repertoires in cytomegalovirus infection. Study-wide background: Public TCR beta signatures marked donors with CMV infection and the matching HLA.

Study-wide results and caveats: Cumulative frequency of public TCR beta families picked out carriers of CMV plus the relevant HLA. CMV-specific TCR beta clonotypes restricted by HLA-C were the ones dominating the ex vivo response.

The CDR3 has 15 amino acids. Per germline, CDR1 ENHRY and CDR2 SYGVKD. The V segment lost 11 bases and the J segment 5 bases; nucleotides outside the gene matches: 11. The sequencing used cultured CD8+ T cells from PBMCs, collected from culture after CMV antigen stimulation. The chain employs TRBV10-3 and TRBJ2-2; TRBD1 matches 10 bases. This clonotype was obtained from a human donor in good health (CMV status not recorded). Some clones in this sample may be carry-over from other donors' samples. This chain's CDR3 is CAAAGDRGITGELFF. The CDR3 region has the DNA TGTGCCGCCGCCGGGGACAGGGGAATAACCGGGGAGCTGTTTTTT.